These 21 T cell receptor beta chains share one sample of origin, sequenced in a study of monozygotic twins with cystic fibrosis. Sequencing used immunoSEQ multiplex PCR; TCRdb keeps in-frame clones, though not all of them. This table has about 14,000 clones, approximately 95% appearing once. The sample comprised blood. All receptors come from a girl aged 2 to 10 with cystic fibrosis.

A few counts support this clone. V is TRBV27 and J is TRBJ1-2; tentatively, D is TRBD1 (5 bases). CDR1 and CDR2 from the germline V gene are MNHEY and SMNVEV (reference sequence). This CDR3 contains 13 residues. Deletions cut 1 base from V and 4 bases from J, with 7 bases between. CDR3 in amino acids: CASSLWGGYGYTF. The CDR3 nucleotides are TGTGCCAGCAGTTTATGGGGGGGCTATGGCTACACCTTC.

This chain connects TRBV30 to TRBJ1-2; tentative D call: TRBD1 (6 bases). Trimming removed 2 bases from V and 2 bases from J, with 18 bases in between. The CDR3 is 16 residues long. Germline V gene data show CDR1 as GTSNPN and CDR2 as SVGIG (reference sequence). The CDR3 coding sequence is TGTGCCTGGAGTCCACCCACGCAGGGGCCCAACTATGGCTACACCTTC. It is translated as CAWSPPTQGPNYGYTF.

The CDR3 protein is CAWNGLAGVSSYNEQFF. The CDR3, as DNA: TGTGCCTGGAACGGACTAGCGGGAGTTAGCTCCTACAATGAGCAGTTCTTC. The chain has TRBV30 and TRBJ2-1, with 13 bases that match TRBD2. The CDR3 is made up of 17 amino acids. Germline V CDR1 and CDR2: GTSNPN, SVGIG (reference sequence). J was trimmed by 0 bases and V by 4 bases; bases with no gene match: 6.

The chain recombines TRBV4-3 with TRBJ1-4; possible D gene TRBD1, 6 bases. Looked up from germline, CDR1 is LGHNA and CDR2 is YSLEER. This CDR3 is built from 15 residues. The germline V and J ends were trimmed by 0 bases and 8 bases, with 13 bases remaining between them. The CDR3 here is CASSQDPTGKEKLFF. Written as DNA, the CDR3 is TGCGCCAGCAGCCAAGATCCCACAGGGAAGGAAAAACTGTTTTTT.

The chain couples TRBV6-6 to TRBJ2-1; D ambiguous. The germline V gene has CDR1 MNHNY and CDR2 SVGAGI (reference sequence). The CDR3 has 13 residues. Trimming took off 7 bases at V and 1 base at J, with 8 bases between the two ends. CDR3 DNA: TGTGCCAGCATGGCAGATTCCTACAATGAGCAGTTCTTC. The encoded protein is CASMADSYNEQFF.

The chain has TRBV7-9 and TRBJ2-1; 12 bases fit TRBD2. Germline V gene data show CDR1 as SEHNR and CDR2 as FQNEAQ (reference sequence). V trimming: 5 bases; J trimming: 0 bases; junction bases outside the gene matches: 8. This CDR3 spans 18 amino acids. CDR3 sequence: CASSQGLAGLRSYNEQFF. In DNA, the CDR3 is TGTGCCAGCAGCCAAGGACTAGCGGGACTCCGCTCCTACAATGAGCAGTTCTTC.

Worth noting for this clone: At one of its ends the junction is not consistent with the germline gene, which may arise from a read error. V is TRBV11-2 and J is TRBJ1-2, with D unclear. The CDR3 consists of 14 residues. Germline CDR1 and CDR2: SGHAT and FQNNGV. In DNA form, the CDR3 reads TGTGCCAGCAGCCTAGAAGGGTTGAATTATGGCTACACCTTC. The encoded protein is CASSLEGLNYGYTF.

The V call is TRBV25-1, the J call TRBJ2-5; TRBD1 might be the D (6 bases). This CDR3 is built from 13 residues. CDR1 is MGHDK, CDR2 SYGVNS, per germline. Trimming took 2 bases from V and 4 from J, leaving 8 bases between them. CDR3 DNA sequence: TGTGCCAGCAGTGAAACAGGGTTAGAGACCCAGTACTTC. Its translation is CASSETGLETQYF.

This clone was counted only a few times. The V and J genes are TRBV4-1 and TRBJ2-5; 9 bases agree with TRBD2. CDR3 length: 18 amino acids. The germline gives CDR1 MGHRA, CDR2 YSYEKL. V lost 3 bases and J lost 8; bases outside the gene matches: 19. The CDR3 protein is CASSHLTTSGGRVNTQYF. DNA for the CDR3: TGCGCCAGCAGCCATTTGACGACTAGCGGTGGTCGGGTGAATACCCAGTACTTC.

CDR3 sequence reads: CASSLGGRAGLYEQYF. The CDR3 DNA reads TGTGCCAGCAGCTTAGGCGGGAGGGCAGGACTCTACGAGCAGTACTTC. J is TRBJ2-7 and V is TRBV7-2; 9 bases agree with TRBD2. The CDR3 extends over 16 amino acids. The germline V gene has CDR1 SGHTA and CDR2 FQGNSA. Losses at the gene ends were 1 base for V and 3 bases for J; bases not matched to a gene: 7.

The chain couples TRBV15 to TRBJ2-3; 7 nucleotides agree with TRBD2. The CDR3 loop spans 16 amino acids. Looked up from germline, CDR1 is LNHNV and CDR2 is YYDKDF (reference sequence). V lost 1 base, J lost 3 bases, and 7 bases stayed unmatched. CDR3 nucleotide sequence: TGTGCCACCAGCAGAGCCCGAGCGGGACCGACAGATACGCAGTATTTT. As protein: CATSRARAGPTDTQYF.

The V call is TRBV5-4, the J call TRBJ2-6; 7 nucleotides match TRBD1. This CDR3 region has 15 residues. V dropped 4 bases and J dropped 1; count of bases not matched to a gene: 2. CDR1 and CDR2 from the germline V gene are SGHNT and YYREEE (reference sequence). CDR3 sequence: CASSPDRSGANVLTF. The CDR3 DNA reads TGTGCCAGCAGCCCGGACAGGTCTGGGGCCAACGTCCTGACTTTC.

This sequence joins TRBV7-4 and TRBJ2-7; perhaps TRBD2 as D (5 bases). The CDR3 is 17 amino acids. Germline CDR1 and CDR2: SGHVT and SQSDAQ. Trimming shortened V by 1 base and J by 1 base, and 17 bases separated the two germline ends. The CDR3 coding sequence is TGTGCCAGCAGCTTAGGACTACCGCCCCTAAGTTCCTACGAGCAGTACTTC. Translated, it gives CASSLGLPPLSSYEQYF.

This chain uses TRBV19 with TRBJ1-1; D is possibly TRBD1 (5 bases). This CDR3 is built from 14 residues. With 3 bases removed from V and 6 bases from J, the gap between germline ends came to 14 bases. Germline values: CDR1 LNHDA, CDR2 SQIVND (reference sequence). CDR3 protein: CASSISTWDPEAFF. The CDR3 DNA reads as TGTGCCAGTAGTATTTCGACCTGGGACCCTGAAGCTTTCTTT.

The chain combines TRBV30 with TRBJ2-3; D may correspond to TRBD1 or TRBD2 (5 bases each). The germline V gene has CDR1 GTSNPN and CDR2 SVGIG (reference sequence). The V gene lost 2 bases and the J gene lost 3 bases, with 9 bases spanning the gap. There are 13 residues in the CDR3. The CDR3 DNA is TGTGCCTGGAGTATCGAGGGGACAGATACGCAGTATTTT. As protein: CAWSIEGTDTQYF.

The chain employs TRBV6-6 and TRBJ2-2; D not resolved. Germline V CDR1 and CDR2: MNHNY, SVGAGI (reference sequence). Trimming cost V 8 bases and J 2 bases, with 9 bases left between them. The CDR3 extends over 13 amino acids. DNA for the CDR3: TGTGCCAGCCATTTGGACAACACCGGGGAGCTGTTTTTT. Translation gives CASHLDNTGELFF.

The chain employs TRBV5-6 and TRBJ1-5; unclear D gene. The CDR3 has 14 residues. The germline V gene encodes CDR1 SGHDT and CDR2 YYEEEE. V dropped 0 bases and J dropped 7 bases, with 11 bases sitting between them. CDR3 sequence (DNA): TGTGCCAGCAGCTTGGCTGGGGTGCGGCAGCCCCAGCATTTT. Its protein product is CASSLAGVRQPQHF.

The rearrangement links TRBV14 to TRBJ1-2; D may be TRBD1 (6 bases). The CDR3 length is 12 residues. V shed 4 bases and J shed 4 bases, with 7 bases lying between them. Looked up from germline, CDR1 is SGHDN and CDR2 is FVKESK. The DNA of the CDR3 is TGTGCCAGCAGCCGGGACACCTATGGCTACACCTTC. Amino acid sequence: CASSRDTYGYTF.

The chain links TRBV5-1 to TRBJ2-7; TRBD1 aligns across 9 bases. The CDR3 is 15 amino acids. J gave up 4 bases and V 0 bases, and 5 bases lay outside the gene matches. CDR1 is SGHRS, CDR2 YFSETQ, per germline. CDR3 nucleotides: TGCGCCAGCAGCTTGGCCGGGGACAGGGCTTACGAGCAGTACTTC. It yields the protein CASSLAGDRAYEQYF.

The rearrangement joins TRBV7-8 to TRBJ2-2, with unresolved D. The germline CDR1 and CDR2 sequences are SGHVS and FQNEAQ. This CDR3 region has 13 residues. V was clipped by 7 bases and J by 2 bases, with 8 bases between them. The CDR3 reads CASTLTNTGELFF. CDR3 DNA sequence: TGTGCCAGCACCTTGACTAACACCGGGGAGCTGTTTTTT.

The chain joins TRBV6-4 to TRBJ2-3, with a weak D call TRBD1 (6 bases). The length of the CDR3 is 13 residues. In germline, CDR1 is MRHNA, CDR2 SNTAGT. Trimming cost V 6 bases and J 3 bases, with 10 bases left between them. DNA for the CDR3: TGTGCCAGCAGCAACAGGGTAACAGATACGCAGTATTTT. This sequence encodes CASSNRVTDTQYF.